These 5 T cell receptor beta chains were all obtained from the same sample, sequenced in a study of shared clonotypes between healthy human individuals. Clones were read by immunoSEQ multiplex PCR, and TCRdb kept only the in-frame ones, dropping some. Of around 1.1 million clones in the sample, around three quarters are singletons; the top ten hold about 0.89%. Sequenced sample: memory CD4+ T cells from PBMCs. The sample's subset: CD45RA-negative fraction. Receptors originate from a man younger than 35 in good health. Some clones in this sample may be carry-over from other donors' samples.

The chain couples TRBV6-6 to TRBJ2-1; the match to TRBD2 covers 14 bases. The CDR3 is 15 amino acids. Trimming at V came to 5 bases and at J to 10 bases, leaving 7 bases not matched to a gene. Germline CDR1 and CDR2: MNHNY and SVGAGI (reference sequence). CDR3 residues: CASSKGLAGAGEQFF. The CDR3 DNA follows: TGTGCCAGCAGTAAGGGACTAGCGGGAGCGGGGGAGCAGTTCTTC.

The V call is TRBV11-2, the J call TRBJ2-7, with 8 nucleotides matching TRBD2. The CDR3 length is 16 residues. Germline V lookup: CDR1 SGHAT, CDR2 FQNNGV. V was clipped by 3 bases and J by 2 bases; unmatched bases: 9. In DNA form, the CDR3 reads TGTGCCAGCAGCTTCCCAGCGGCGGGAGGTACCTACGAGCAGTACTTC. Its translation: CASSFPAAGGTYEQYF.

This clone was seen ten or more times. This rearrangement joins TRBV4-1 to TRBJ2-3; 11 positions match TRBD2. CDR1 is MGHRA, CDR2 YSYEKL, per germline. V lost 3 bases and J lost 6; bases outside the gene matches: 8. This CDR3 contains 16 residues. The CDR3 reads CASSQPGLAVMDTQYF. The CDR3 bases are TGCGCCAGCAGCCAGCCGGGACTAGCGGTGATGGATACGCAGTATTTT.

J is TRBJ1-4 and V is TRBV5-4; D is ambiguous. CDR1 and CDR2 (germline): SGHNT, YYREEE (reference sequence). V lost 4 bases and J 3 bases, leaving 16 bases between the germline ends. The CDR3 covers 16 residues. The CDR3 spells CASSQDAGGANEKLFF. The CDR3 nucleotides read TGTGCCAGCAGCCAGGACGCGGGCGGGGCTAATGAAAAACTGTTTTTT.

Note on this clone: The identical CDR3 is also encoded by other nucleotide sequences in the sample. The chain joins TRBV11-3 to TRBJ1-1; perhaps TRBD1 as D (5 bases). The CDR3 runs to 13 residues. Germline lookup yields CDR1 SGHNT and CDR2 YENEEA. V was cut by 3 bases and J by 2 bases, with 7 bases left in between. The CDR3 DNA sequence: TGTGCCAGCAGCTTCGGGGCCAACACTGAAGCTTTCTTT. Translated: CASSFGANTEAFF.